This T cell receptor (beta chain) was sequenced in a study of shared clonotypes between healthy human individuals (dated by TCRdb to the early 2020s). Background on the whole study: A few men and two women, aged 18 to 49 years, made up the cohort. To estimate repertoire size and how much clonotype sharing occurs between individuals, the study deeply sequenced the blood TCR repertoires of 5 or 6 healthy adults. Different laboratories and diverse techniques were used to prepare libraries and sequence TCR repertoires, to increase sequencing depth and limit assay-specific biases. Per donor, leukapheresis produced somewhere between about 0.8 and 9.5 billion PBMCs.

Using the deep immunoSEQ assay, TCR CDR3 regions were amplified from genomic DNA by multiplex PCR. For each cell subset, the extracted genomic DNA was distributed evenly across all wells of several immunoSEQ 96-well plates, and each plate served as one replicate. Each replicate PCR for unsorted PBMC received 300 to 350 ng genomic DNA, equal to around 30,000 T cell genomes. Unsorted PBMC genomic DNA was sequenced across ten immunoSEQ deep assay plates. The purified libraries were quantified using a Qubit 3.0 fluorometer, sized with a Bioanalyzer 2100, and then quantified again using the KAPA Library Quantification kit. Every immunoSEQ 96-well plate was sequenced on a separate single-read 150-cycle Illumina NextSeq 550 flow cell. The original pipeline was this. Because only junctional sequences without quality scores were contained in the immunoSEQ output, filtering matching that applied to full-length reads could not be performed. Sequences were annotated with PyIR, a Python wrapper for IgBLAST v1.9, using IMGT germline references to assign V/J genes and CDR3. Reads were removed for weak V/J assignments (E-value above 1e-6), missing CDR3, stop codons, out-of-frame junctions, or ambiguous translated residues. V3J clonotypes were defined as sequences sharing the same inferred V gene, J gene, and CDR3 amino acid sequence. The percentage overlap between two repertoires was calculated by dividing the number of shared unique clonotypes by the size of the smaller repertoire. Richness of each repertoire was evaluated using RTK rarefaction, the Chao1 estimator, and Recon v2.1 estimates of unobserved clonotypes. TCRdb limited this immuneACCESS table to in-frame rearrangements with V and J called. A share of clones is missing; checked studies link under half to unresolved V genes, and the rest is unexplained. That table gives V, J and clone size, and the DNA gave D and trimming. The sample table contains 450,000 to 600,000 clones; only one count was recorded for 79% of them. The ten top clones hold 10% to 15% of the sample.

Points the paper makes about the study in general: Based on pairwise subsampling, the degree of clonotype sharing among donors was expected to be affected by sequencing depth. Because the study included only a small number of donors, the genetic and exposure-history diversity represented was limited. Sampling was limited to blood, and TCR repertoires in tissue likely differ from TCR repertoires in blood.

As encoded in the germline V gene, CDR1 is MRHNA while CDR2 is SNTAGT. There are 14 amino acids in the CDR3, from cysteine to phenylalanine inclusive. The CDR3 DNA has 42 bases and is translated from base 1. V is clipped by 4 bases and J by 0 bases, and the sequence between their germline boundaries is 4 bases long. Donors were healthy HIV-negative adults with no recently reported acute infections or vaccinations. All donors were Caucasian adults living in Nashville, Tennessee, USA. For unsorted samples, about 85 million PBMCs were counted and genomic DNA was extracted with the QIAamp DNA Blood Mini kit. After blood collection by leukapheresis, PBMCs were isolated using Ficoll-Histopaque density gradient centrifugation and then cryopreserved in the vapor phase of liquid nitrogen. Comments on this clone: What antigen it recognizes has not been identified. No per-base quality is available; no much larger clone lies one base away.

The TCR was taken from a middle-aged woman in good health. Some clones in this sample may be carry-over from other donors' samples. Sequencing was carried out using PBMCs. This receptor chain uses TRBV6-4 and TRBJ2-6; no D segment can be confidently identified. This receptor carries the CDR3 CASSVDSGANVLTF. In nucleotides, the sequence is TGTGCCAGCAGTGTTGACTCTGGGGCCAACGTCCTGACTTTC.